Given below is one T cell receptor beta chain in context. This sample was included in a study of control samples from healthy donors and cancer patients. Repertoires were generated with immunoSEQ multiplex PCR, while TCRdb's copy carries only in-frame clones and drops some. The table includes 170,000 or so clones, more than 90% detected once. The TCR sequence derives from a woman aged 40 to 50 in good health. Sequenced sample: blood.

The CDR3 protein is CASSHGGGTDTQYF. CDR3 nucleotide sequence: TGCGCCAGCAGCCACGGGGGGGGCACAGATACGCAGTATTTT. The chain uses TRBV4-1 and TRBJ2-3; TRBD2 matches at 8 bases. Per the germline V gene, CDR1 is MGHRA and CDR2 is YSYEKL. Unmatched junction bases numbered 0, after V lost 3 bases and J lost 1 base. The CDR3 has 14 residues.